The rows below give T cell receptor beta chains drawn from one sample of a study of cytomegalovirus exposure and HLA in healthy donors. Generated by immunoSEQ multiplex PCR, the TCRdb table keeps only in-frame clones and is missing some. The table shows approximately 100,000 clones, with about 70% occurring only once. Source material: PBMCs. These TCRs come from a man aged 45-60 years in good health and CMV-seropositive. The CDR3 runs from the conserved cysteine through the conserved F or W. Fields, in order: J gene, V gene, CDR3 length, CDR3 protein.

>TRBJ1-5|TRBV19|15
CATRQGVYSNQPQHF
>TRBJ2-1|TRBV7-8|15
CASSLGLAGGNEQFF
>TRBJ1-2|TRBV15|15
CATSTWDSTLHGYTF
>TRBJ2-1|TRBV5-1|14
CASSPGLIYNEQFF
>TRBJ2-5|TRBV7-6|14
CASSRSGGIETQYF
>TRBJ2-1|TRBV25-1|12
CASSVGYNEQFF
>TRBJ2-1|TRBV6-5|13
CASSYSRGNEQFF
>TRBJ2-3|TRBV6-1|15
CASSARSGGADTQYF
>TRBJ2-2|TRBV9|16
CASSVALAGSSGELFF
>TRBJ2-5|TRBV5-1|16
CASSLAAGAYQETQYF
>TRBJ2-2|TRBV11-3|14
CASSLDVNTGELFF
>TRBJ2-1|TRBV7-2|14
CASSPIRAGLEQFF
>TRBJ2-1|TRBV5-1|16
CASSSGAGGFYNEQFF
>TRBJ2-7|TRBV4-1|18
CASSQDLGGQGAFYEQYF
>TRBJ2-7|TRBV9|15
CASSVGGTEFYEQYF
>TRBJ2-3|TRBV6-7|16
CASLPRTSGETDTQYF
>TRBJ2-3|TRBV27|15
CASSFRRDRADTQYF
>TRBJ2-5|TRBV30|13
CAWSRGGRETQYF
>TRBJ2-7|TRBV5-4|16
CASSSSQRGGWDEQYF
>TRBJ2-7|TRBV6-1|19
CASSGRTSGRALRSYEQYF
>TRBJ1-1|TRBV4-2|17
CASSQVTPGQGWTEAFF
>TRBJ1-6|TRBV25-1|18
CASSEGLRVGSYNSPLHF
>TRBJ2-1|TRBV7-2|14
CASSFMGEDAEQFF
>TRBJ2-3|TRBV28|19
CASSLPRPTGEKRTDTQYF
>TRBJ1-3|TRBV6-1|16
CASSASRRASGNTIYF
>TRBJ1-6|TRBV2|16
CASSETGTGSNSPLHF
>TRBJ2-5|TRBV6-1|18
CASSEDVWGQRYQVAQYF
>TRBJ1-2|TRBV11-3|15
CASSLDHTGWYGYTF
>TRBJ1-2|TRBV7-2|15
CASSLGPGGDYGYTF
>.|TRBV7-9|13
CASSWTRAYEQYF
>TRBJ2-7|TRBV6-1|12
CASRDRHYEQYF
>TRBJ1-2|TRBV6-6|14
CASSYGAAERGYTF